This TCR beta chain derives from a study of T cells after yellow fever vaccination. TCRdb called the 5' RACE reads again in MiXCR, with one record for every CDR3 protein. Of roughly 330,000 distinct CDR3 sequences listed, 6.8% are singletons. V lost 8 bases to trimming and J lost 6 bases, with 8 bases between them. The CDR3 loop spans 10 amino acids. Germline CDR1 and CDR2: SNHLY and FYNNEI. This clonotype was seen only a few times. This material consisted of PBMCs, taken around 45 days after the first yellow fever vaccination. This TCR derives from a man aged 18-30 years who received the YFV17D yellow fever vaccine. V gene TRBV2 combines with J gene TRBJ2-7; D is undetermined. CDR3 bases: TGTGCCAGCGGTGGCGGCGAGCAGTACGTC. Protein product: CASGGGEQYV.